A selection of T cell receptor beta chains follows, all from one sample in a study of CD8 T cells in Susac syndrome. MiXCR, run by TCRdb on the immunoSEQ multiplex PCR reads, gives a single entry per CDR3 protein. The sample lists fewer than 350,000 distinct CDR3 sequences; almost 85% were seen once. The sequencing input was CD8+ T cells from PBMCs. These TCRs come from a human donor with multiple sclerosis. The CDR3 runs from the conserved cysteine through the conserved F or W. Fields, in order: CDR3 protein, CDR3 DNA, J gene, D gene, clone size, CDR3 length, V gene. The D gene is left open where the match is weak. Clone size, where shown, is once, few, many, or a class for clones that have expanded.

CDR3: CASSQELADNEQFF; DNA: TGTGCCAGCAGCCAAGAACTAGCGGACAATGAGCAGTTCTTC; J: TRBJ2-1; D: TRBD2; size: .; length: 14; V: TRBV14
CDR3: CASSLEGGGLVEQFF; DNA: TGCGCCAGCAGCTTGGAGGGGGGAGGCCTCGTGGAGCAGTTCTTC; J: TRBJ2-1; D: .; size: .; length: 15; V: TRBV5-1
CDR3: CASSGDTEAFF; DNA: TGTGCCAGCAGTGGGGACACTGAAGCTTTCTTT; J: TRBJ1-1; D: .; size: .; length: 11; V: TRBV2
CDR3: CASSLFRVRNTEAFF; DNA: TGTGCCAGCAGTTTGTTCAGGGTGAGGAACACTGAAGCTTTCTTT; J: TRBJ1-1; D: .; size: .; length: 15; V: TRBV28
CDR3: CASSLEFGEQYF; DNA: TGTGCCAGCAGCTTGGAATTCGGAGAGCAGTACTTC; J: TRBJ2-7; D: .; size: once; length: 12; V: TRBV13
CDR3: CSAPDPGAPYNEQFF; DNA: TGCAGTGCTCCTGACCCGGGGGCACCCTACAATGAGCAGTTCTTC; J: TRBJ2-1; D: .; size: .; length: 15; V: TRBV20-1
CDR3: CASRYSNSYEQYF; DNA: TGTGCCAGCAGATACTCCAATTCCTACGAGCAGTACTTC; J: TRBJ2-7; D: .; size: .; length: 13; V: TRBV7-9
CDR3: CASSSGGVQETQYF; DNA: TGTGCCAGCAGCTCCGGGGGGGTCCAAGAGACCCAGTACTTC; J: TRBJ2-5; D: TRBD2; size: .; length: 14; V: TRBV7-6
CDR3: CASSLDPGPHSGNTIYF; DNA: TGTGCCAGCAGCTTAGATCCAGGTCCCCACTCTGGAAACACCATATATTTT; J: TRBJ1-3; D: .; size: .; length: 17; V: TRBV11-2
CDR3: CASSEGDDSYEQYF; DNA: TGCGCCAGCAGTGAAGGGGACGACTCCTACGAGCAGTACTTC; J: TRBJ2-7; D: .; size: .; length: 14; V: TRBV10-1
CDR3: CASRSASTDTQYF; DNA: TGTGCCAGTAGGAGCGCTAGCACAGATACGCAGTATTTT; J: TRBJ2-3; D: .; size: .; length: 13; V: TRBV19
CDR3: CASSLALGFDEQFF; DNA: TGCGCCAGCAGCCTAGCCCTAGGTTTCGATGAGCAGTTCTTC; J: TRBJ2-1; D: .; size: .; length: 14; V: TRBV4-3
CDR3: CASSPPIGQGIYEQYF; DNA: TGTGCCAGCTCACCACCGATAGGACAGGGAATCTACGAGCAGTACTTC; J: TRBJ2-7; D: TRBD1; size: .; length: 16; V: TRBV18
CDR3: CASSVGQEYGYTF; DNA: TGTGCCAGCAGCGTCGGACAGGAGTATGGCTACACCTTC; J: TRBJ1-2; D: TRBD1; size: .; length: 13; V: TRBV5-6
CDR3: CASSLKENYGYTF; DNA: TGTGCCAGCAGTTTAAAGGAAAACTATGGCTACACCTTC; J: TRBJ1-2; D: .; size: .; length: 13; V: TRBV6-5
CDR3: CASSYFGQNSGNTIYF; DNA: TGTGCCAGCAGTTACTTCGGACAGAATTCTGGAAACACCATATATTTT; J: TRBJ1-3; D: .; size: .; length: 16; V: TRBV28
CDR3: CASSPYGIAEPYEQYF; DNA: TGTGCCAGCAGCCCCTACGGTATTGCGGAACCCTACGAGCAGTACTTC; J: TRBJ2-7; D: .; size: .; length: 16; V: TRBV14
CDR3: CASSQWDRGLKNTEAFF; DNA: TGCGCCAGCAGCCAATGGGACAGGGGATTGAAGAACACTGAAGCTTTCTTT; J: TRBJ1-1; D: TRBD1; size: .; length: 17; V: TRBV4-3
CDR3: CATSRDLEDTQYF; DNA: TGTGCCACCAGCAGAGATTTAGAAGATACGCAGTATTTT; J: TRBJ2-3; D: .; size: .; length: 13; V: TRBV15
CDR3: CASSSRVVTDTQYF; DNA: TGTGCCAGCAGCAGCAGGGTAGTCACAGATACGCAGTATTTT; J: TRBJ2-3; D: .; size: .; length: 14; V: TRBV27
CDR3: CASSYGTTNEQFF; DNA: TGTGCCAGCAGTTATGGGACTACCAATGAGCAGTTCTTC; J: TRBJ2-1; D: TRBD2; size: .; length: 13; V: TRBV6-5
CDR3: CASSQGDSLNTEAFF; DNA: TGCGCCAGCAGCCAAGGGGACAGCTTGAACACTGAAGCTTTCTTT; J: TRBJ1-1; D: TRBD1; size: .; length: 15; V: TRBV4-3
CDR3: CASSIWASGGDNEQFF; DNA: TGTGCCAGTAGTATCTGGGCTAGCGGGGGGGACAATGAGCAGTTCTTC; J: TRBJ2-1; D: TRBD2; size: .; length: 16; V: TRBV19
CDR3: CSVEGADTEAFF; DNA: TGCAGCGTTGAAGGGGCTGACACTGAAGCTTTCTTT; J: TRBJ1-1; D: .; size: .; length: 12; V: TRBV29-1
CDR3: CASSQVGFSSYNEQFF; DNA: TGTGCCAGCAGTCAAGTTGGGTTCAGCTCCTACAATGAGCAGTTCTTC; J: TRBJ2-1; D: .; size: .; length: 16; V: TRBV27
CDR3: CASSQDLDRAYYEQYF; DNA: TGCGCCAGCAGCCAAGATTTGGACAGGGCTTACTACGAGCAGTACTTC; J: TRBJ2-7; D: TRBD1; size: .; length: 16; V: TRBV4-3
CDR3: CASSRLTSGKNIQYF; DNA: TGCGCCAGCAGCCGACTGACTAGCGGTAAAAACATTCAGTACTTC; J: TRBJ2-4; D: TRBD2; size: once; length: 15; V: TRBV4-3
CDR3: CASSLDPIPNTGELFF; DNA: TGTGCCAGCAGCCTAGACCCCATCCCGAACACCGGGGAGCTGTTTTTT; J: TRBJ2-2; D: .; size: .; length: 16; V: TRBV7-9
CDR3: CAWFTLGARNEQFF; DNA: TGTGCCTGGTTCACTTTGGGGGCGAGGAATGAGCAGTTCTTC; J: TRBJ2-1; D: .; size: .; length: 14; V: TRBV30
CDR3: CAISSQGGDTQYF; DNA: TGTGCCATCAGTTCCCAGGGTGGGGATACGCAGTATTTT; J: TRBJ2-3; D: .; size: .; length: 13; V: TRBV10-3
CDR3: CASSLSGVTDTQYF; DNA: TGTGCCAGCAGTTTATCGGGGGTCACAGATACGCAGTATTTT; J: TRBJ2-3; D: .; size: .; length: 14; V: TRBV27
CDR3: CASSYSKTGGTDTQYF; DNA: TGTGCCAGCAGTTACTCGAAAACAGGGGGCACAGATACGCAGTATTTT; J: TRBJ2-3; D: TRBD1; size: .; length: 16; V: TRBV6-5
CDR3: CASSYPGTGAVGYTF; DNA: TGTGCCAGCAGTTACCCTGGGACAGGGGCCGTAGGCTACACCTTC; J: TRBJ1-2; D: TRBD1; size: .; length: 15; V: TRBV6-5
CDR3: CSARGGVSGEYEQYF; DNA: TGCAGTGCTAGAGGAGGTGTTAGCGGGGAATACGAGCAGTACTTC; J: TRBJ2-7; D: TRBD2; size: few; length: 15; V: TRBV20-1
CDR3: CASRQRASYNEQFF; DNA: TGCGCCAGCCGCCAGCGGGCCTCCTACAATGAGCAGTTCTTC; J: TRBJ2-1; D: .; size: .; length: 14; V: TRBV5-1
CDR3: CASQDRGGEKLFF; DNA: TGCGCCAGCCAGGACAGGGGCGGCGAAAAACTGTTTTTT; J: TRBJ1-4; D: TRBD1; size: .; length: 13; V: TRBV10-2
CDR3: CASSRTTSGHLMSYEQYF; DNA: TGTGCCAGCAGTCGCACGACCTCAGGACATCTGATGTCCTACGAGCAGTACTTC; J: TRBJ2-7; D: .; size: .; length: 18; V: TRBV28
CDR3: CATSRETYRGVGDTQYF; DNA: TGTGCCACCAGCAGAGAAACTTACAGGGGCGTGGGGGATACGCAGTATTTT; J: TRBJ2-3; D: TRBD1; size: once; length: 17; V: TRBV15
CDR3: CASSIFSAYSNQPQHF; DNA: TGTGCCAGTAGTATATTTTCGGCCTATAGCAATCAGCCCCAGCATTTT; J: TRBJ1-5; D: .; size: .; length: 16; V: TRBV19
CDR3: CASSLFRGGGEQYF; DNA: TGTGCCAGCAGTTTATTCAGGGGTGGTGGCGAGCAGTACTTC; J: TRBJ2-7; D: .; size: .; length: 14; V: TRBV28
CDR3: CASSILRGTEAFF; DNA: TGTGCCAGTAGTATACTCCGGGGCACTGAAGCTTTCTTT; J: TRBJ1-1; D: .; size: .; length: 13; V: TRBV19